The 13 T cell receptor beta chains given below trace back to one sample, sequenced in a study of tumor and adjacent non-tumor tissue in lung cancer. RNA was extracted from bulk tissue without any cell sorting. Distant lung tissue was collected more than 3 cm away from the tumor edge. TCRbeta libraries were built with three rounds of nested PCR, modified from ARM-PCR. TCRdb analysed the multiplex PCR reads with MiXCR anew, one entry per CDR3 protein. The table includes 50,000 or so distinct CDR3 sequences, 74% detected once. Sample: distant non-tumor lung tissue. Receptors originate from a woman aged 55-70 years with non-small cell lung cancer.

This clonotype was detected ten times or more. The chain uses TRBV11-2 and TRBJ1-1; perhaps TRBD1 as D (6 bases). The CDR3 loop spans 14 amino acids. Trimming left V 5 bases short and J 2 bases short, with 12 bases between. Germline assignment: CDR1 SGHAT and CDR2 FQNNGV. CDR3 bases: TGTGCCAGCAGCACGGGACAAGGTAACACTGAAGCTTTCTTT. Its translation: CASSTGQGNTEAFF.

This rearrangement joins TRBV4-3 to TRBJ2-1; 8 bases fit TRBD2. J lost 3 bases, V lost 4 bases, and 8 bases had no gene match. The CDR3 is 16 amino acids. Germline V gives CDR1 LGHNA, CDR2 YSLEER. The CDR3 DNA follows: TGCGCCAGCAGCCGCCTAACTAGCGGCAACTACAATGAGCAGTTCTTC. Amino acids: CASSRLTSGNYNEQFF.

The chain couples TRBV4-3 to TRBJ2-7; 8 positions agree with TRBD1. This CDR3 region has 15 residues. Germline CDR1 and CDR2: LGHNA and YSLEER. V shed 6 bases, J shed 2 bases, and the junction held 9 bases outside the gene matches. The CDR3 DNA sequence: TGCGCCAGCAGAACCGGGACAGGCGCCACCTACGAGCAGTACTTC. Translating it yields CASRTGTGATYEQYF.

Of note for this clonotype: Its ends do not fully match the called genes, so a read error is possible. This chain joins TRBV29-1 and TRBJ2-7; 10 nucleotides match TRBD2. This CDR3 is built from 15 residues. Germline V gives CDR1 SQVTM, CDR2 ANQGSEA. The chain's CDR3 is CRVVGGGTSVYEQYF. The DNA for the CDR3 is TGTAGGGTTGTGGGGGGAGGGACTAGCGTCTACGAGCAGTACTTC.

Of note for this clonotype: This CDR3 is missing its conserved last phenylalanine or tryptophan, likely due to a read error. The CDR3 loop is CSAPPGGPTNEQFI. The CDR3 nucleotides are TGCAGCGCCCCTCCGGGAGGCCCCACCAATGAGCAGTTCATC. V gene TRBV20-1 combines with J gene TRBJ2-1; the match to TRBD2 covers 7 bases. CDR1 is DFQATT and CDR2 is SNEGSKA in the germline V gene (reference sequence). This CDR3 has 14 amino acids.

A word on this clonotype: One end of the junction fails to match germline, which may point to a read error. The chain is built from TRBV28 and TRBJ1-2; D is undetermined. The CDR3 loop spans 13 amino acids. Germline CDR1 is MDHEN and CDR2 is SYDVKM. In DNA, the CDR3 is TGTACCAGTACCCCCCGGGCCTCCTATGGCTACACCTTC. It specifies CTSTPRASYGYTF.

A word on this clonotype: The junction departs from the called germline gene at one end, perhaps through a read error. The V gene is TRBV29-1, the J gene TRBJ1-1; D remains unclear. CDR1 SQVTM and CDR2 ANQGSEA come from the germline V gene. The CDR3 sequence is 14 residues long. The CDR3, as DNA: TGCAGCGTGGAACCCTCCCCCGCGAACACTGAGGCTTTCTTT. Protein sequence: CSVEPSPANTEAFF.

A word on this clonotype: Compared with germline, one end of the junction differs, possibly owing to a read error. The chain joins TRBV4-3 to TRBJ2-1, with D tentatively TRBD2 (6 bases). CDR1 is LGHNA and CDR2 is YSLEER in the germline V gene. CDR3 length equals 16 residues. CDR3 amino acids: CDSSRSRAGSYNDQFF. The CDR3 nucleotides are TGCGACAGCAGCCGCAGTCGGGCGGGAAGCTACAATGATCAGTTCTTC.

A remark on this clonotype: Because the CDR3 is missing its conserved closing phenylalanine or tryptophan, this is likely a read error. The rearrangement links TRBV28 to TRBJ1-2, with D possibly being TRBD1 (6 bases). The length of the CDR3 is 15 residues. Germline V gene data show CDR1 as MDHEN and CDR2 as SYDVKM. CDR3 residues: CACSSDISGGRGYTS. CDR3 nucleotides: TGTGCCTGCAGTTCGGATATCTCGGGGGGGCGAGGCTACACCTCC.

This clonotype was picked up many times. The V and J genes are TRBV30 and TRBJ2-1, with TRBD2 identical over 11 bases. J lost 8 bases, V lost 1 base, and 4 bases had no gene match. The germline CDR1 and CDR2 sequences are GTSNPN and SVGIG (reference sequence). The CDR3 covers 14 residues. CDR3 DNA: TGTGCCTGGAGTGGACTAGCGGGAATATATGAGCAGTTCTTC. Amino acids: CAWSGLAGIYEQFF. The complete variable domain, with remaining parts taken from reference TRBV30 and TRBJ2-1, reads SQTIHQWPATLVQPVGSPLSLECTVEGTSNPNLYWYRQAAGRGLQLLFYSVGIGQISSEVPQNLSASRPQDRQFILSSKKLLLSDSGFYLCAWSGLAGIYEQFFGPGTRLTVL.

Turning to this clonotype: This CDR3 is missing its conserved last phenylalanine or tryptophan, likely due to a read error. The rearrangement uses TRBV5-5 and TRBJ1-1, with a weak D call TRBD1 (5 bases). The V gene's germline CDR1 is SGHKS and CDR2 YYEKEE (reference sequence). The CDR3 extends over 14 amino acids. CDR3 bases: TGTGCCAGCAGCTTAAGGACAAGGAACTCTGAAGCTTTCTCT. Translating it yields CASSLRTRNSEAFS.

Turning to this clonotype: This is likely a read error, given that the CDR3 carries no conserved phenylalanine or tryptophan at its end. CDR3 DNA sequence: TGTGCAAGCAGTTACGATGTCCAGAACATTCAGTACATC. Amino acids: CASSYDVQNIQYI. V and J are TRBV6-2 or TRBV6-3 and TRBJ2-4; D not certain. Germline loops: CDR1 MNHEY, CDR2 SVGEGT. CDR3 size: 13 residues.

The rearrangement joins TRBV12-3 or TRBV12-4 to TRBJ2-3; D unclear. The CDR3 has 18 amino acids. Between the trimmed V and J ends, which lost 5 bases and 4 bases, there was a span of 25 bases. The CDR3 DNA follows: TGTGCCAGCAGTCCCTGCCTGCATACGTGTAATCAGGCAGATACGCAGTATTTT. It translates to CASSPCLHTCNQADTQYF.